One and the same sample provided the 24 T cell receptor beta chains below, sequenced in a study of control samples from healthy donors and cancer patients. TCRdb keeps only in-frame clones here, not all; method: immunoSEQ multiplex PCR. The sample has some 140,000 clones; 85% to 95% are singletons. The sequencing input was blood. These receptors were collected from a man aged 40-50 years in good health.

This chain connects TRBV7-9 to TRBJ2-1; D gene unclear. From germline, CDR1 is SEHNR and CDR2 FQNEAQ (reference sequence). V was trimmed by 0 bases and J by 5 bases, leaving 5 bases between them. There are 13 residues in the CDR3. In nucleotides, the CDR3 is TGTGCCAGCAGCTTAGCCACCCACAATGAGCAGTTCTTC. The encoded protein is CASSLATHNEQFF. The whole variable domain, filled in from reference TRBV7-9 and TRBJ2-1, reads DTGVSQNPRHKITKRGQNVTFRCDPISEHNRLYWYRQTLGQGPEFLTYFQNEAQLEKSRLLSDRFSAERPKGSFSTLEIQRTEQGDSAMYLCASSLATHNEQFFGPGTRLTVL.

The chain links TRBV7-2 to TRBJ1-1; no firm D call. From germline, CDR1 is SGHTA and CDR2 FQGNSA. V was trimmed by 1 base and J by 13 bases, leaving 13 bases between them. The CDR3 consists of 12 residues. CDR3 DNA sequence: TGTGCCAGCAGCTTAGTTCCCCTCCTTCATTTCTTT. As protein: CASSLVPLLHFF.

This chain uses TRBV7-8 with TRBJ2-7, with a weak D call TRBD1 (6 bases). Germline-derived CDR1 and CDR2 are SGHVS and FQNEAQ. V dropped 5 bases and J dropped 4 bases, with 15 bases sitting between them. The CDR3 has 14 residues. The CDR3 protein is CASSPGGKPYEQYF. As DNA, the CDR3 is TGTGCCAGCAGCCCTGGGGGCAAACCTTACGAGCAGTACTTC.

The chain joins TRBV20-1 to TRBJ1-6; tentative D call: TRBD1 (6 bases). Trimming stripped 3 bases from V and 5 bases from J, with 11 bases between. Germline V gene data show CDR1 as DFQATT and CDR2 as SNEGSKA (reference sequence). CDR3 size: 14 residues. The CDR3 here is CSASGDTNNSPLHF. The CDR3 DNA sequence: TGCAGTGCTAGTGGGGACACTAATAATTCACCCCTCCACTTT.

DNA of the CDR3: TGTGCCAGCAGCTTAGACATGAACACTGAAGCTTTCTTT. Encoded protein: CASSLDMNTEAFF. This chain uses TRBV7-2 with TRBJ1-1; D ambiguous. V gave up 1 base and J gave up 0 bases, with 3 bases separating them. CDR3 length: 13 residues. Germline CDR1 is SGHTA and CDR2 is FQGNSA.

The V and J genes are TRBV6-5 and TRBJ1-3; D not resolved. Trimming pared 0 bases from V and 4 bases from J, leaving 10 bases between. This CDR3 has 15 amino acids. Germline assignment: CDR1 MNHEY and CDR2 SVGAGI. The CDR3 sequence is CASSYSSGSGNTIYF. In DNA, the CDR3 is TGTGCCAGCAGTTACTCATCGGGTTCGGGAAACACCATATATTTT.

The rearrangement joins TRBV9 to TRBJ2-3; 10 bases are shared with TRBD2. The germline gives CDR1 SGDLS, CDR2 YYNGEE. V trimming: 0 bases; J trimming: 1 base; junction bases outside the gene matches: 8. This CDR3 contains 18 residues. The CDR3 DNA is TGTGCCAGCAGCGTAGGGGCTAGCGGGGGTCCCCGCACAGATACGCAGTATTTT. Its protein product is CASSVGASGGPRTDTQYF.

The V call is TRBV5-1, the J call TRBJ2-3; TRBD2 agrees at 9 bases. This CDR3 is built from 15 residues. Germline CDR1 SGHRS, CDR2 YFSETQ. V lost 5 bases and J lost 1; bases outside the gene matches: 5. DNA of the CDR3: TGCGCCAGCAGGGCGGGGGGGTCTGGCACAGATACGCAGTATTTT. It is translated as CASRAGGSGTDTQYF.

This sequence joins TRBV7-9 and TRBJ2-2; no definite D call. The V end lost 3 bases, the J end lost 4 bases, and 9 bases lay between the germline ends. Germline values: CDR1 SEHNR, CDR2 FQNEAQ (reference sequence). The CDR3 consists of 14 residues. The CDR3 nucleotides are TGTGCCAGCAGCTTTGGGGTACGCACCGGGGAGCTGTTTTTT. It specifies CASSFGVRTGELFF.

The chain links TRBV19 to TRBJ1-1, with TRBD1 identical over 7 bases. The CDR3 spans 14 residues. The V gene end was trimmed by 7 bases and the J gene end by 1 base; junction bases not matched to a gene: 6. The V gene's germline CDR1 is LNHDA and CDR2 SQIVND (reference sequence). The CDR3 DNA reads TGTGCCAGTACCCTGCAGGGGGAGAACACTGAAGCTTTCTTT. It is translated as CASTLQGENTEAFF.

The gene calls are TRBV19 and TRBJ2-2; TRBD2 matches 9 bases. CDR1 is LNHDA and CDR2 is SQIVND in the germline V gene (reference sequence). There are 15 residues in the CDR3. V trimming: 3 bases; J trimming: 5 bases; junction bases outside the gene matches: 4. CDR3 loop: CASSMSLAGTGELFF. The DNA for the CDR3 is TGTGCCAGTAGTATGAGTCTAGCGGGGACCGGGGAGCTGTTTTTT.

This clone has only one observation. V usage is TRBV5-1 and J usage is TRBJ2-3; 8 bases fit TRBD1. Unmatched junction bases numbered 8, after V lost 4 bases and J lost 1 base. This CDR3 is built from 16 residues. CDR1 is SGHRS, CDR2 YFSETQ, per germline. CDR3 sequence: CASSGAGGRGTDTQYF. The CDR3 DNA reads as TGCGCCAGCAGCGGGGCAGGGGGCAGAGGCACAGATACGCAGTATTTT.

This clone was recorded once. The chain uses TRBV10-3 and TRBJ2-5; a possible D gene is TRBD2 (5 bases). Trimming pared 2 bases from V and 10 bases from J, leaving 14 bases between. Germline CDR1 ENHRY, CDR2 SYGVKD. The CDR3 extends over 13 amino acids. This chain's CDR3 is CAISERQARDQYF. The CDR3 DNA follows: TGTGCCATCAGTGAGAGGCAGGCCCGGGACCAGTACTTC.

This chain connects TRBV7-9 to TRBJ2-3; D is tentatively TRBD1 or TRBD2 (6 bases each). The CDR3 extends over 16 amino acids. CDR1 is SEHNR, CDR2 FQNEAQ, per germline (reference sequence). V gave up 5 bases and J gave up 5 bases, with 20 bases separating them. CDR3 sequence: CASSPKGGKIRDTQYF. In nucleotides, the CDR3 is TGTGCCAGCAGCCCCAAGGGGGGTAAAATTAGAGATACGCAGTATTTT.

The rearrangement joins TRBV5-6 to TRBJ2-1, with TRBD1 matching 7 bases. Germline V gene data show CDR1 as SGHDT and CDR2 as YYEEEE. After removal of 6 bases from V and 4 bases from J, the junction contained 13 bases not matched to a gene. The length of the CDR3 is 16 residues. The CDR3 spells CASTLGTALSYNEQFF. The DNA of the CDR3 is TGTGCCAGCACCCTTGGGACAGCGCTTTCTTACAATGAGCAGTTCTTC.

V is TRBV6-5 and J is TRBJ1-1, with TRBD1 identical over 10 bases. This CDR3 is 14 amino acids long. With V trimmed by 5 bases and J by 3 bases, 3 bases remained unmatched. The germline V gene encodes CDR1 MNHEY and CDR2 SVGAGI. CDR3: CASSRDRGHTEAFF. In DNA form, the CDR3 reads TGTGCCAGCAGTCGGGACAGGGGACACACTGAAGCTTTCTTT.

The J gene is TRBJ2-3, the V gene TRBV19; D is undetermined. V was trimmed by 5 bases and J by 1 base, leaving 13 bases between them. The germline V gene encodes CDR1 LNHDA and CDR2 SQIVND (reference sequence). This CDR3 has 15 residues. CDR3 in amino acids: CASSLSLARTDTQYF. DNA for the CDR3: TGTGCCAGTAGTTTAAGCCTTGCCCGCACAGATACGCAGTATTTT.

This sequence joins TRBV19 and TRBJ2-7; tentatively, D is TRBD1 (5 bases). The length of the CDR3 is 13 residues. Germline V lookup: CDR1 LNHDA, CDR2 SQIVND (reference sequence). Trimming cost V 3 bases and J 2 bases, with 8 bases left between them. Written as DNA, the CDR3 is TGTGCCAGTAGTATTCCAGGGCCCTACGAGCAGTACTTC. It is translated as CASSIPGPYEQYF. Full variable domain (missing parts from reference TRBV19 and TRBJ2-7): DGGITQSPKYLFRKEGQNVTLSCEQNLNHDAMYWYRQDPGQGLRLIYYSQIVNDFQKGDIAEGYSVSREKKESFPLTVTSAQKNPTAFYLCASSIPGPYEQYFGPGTRLTVT.

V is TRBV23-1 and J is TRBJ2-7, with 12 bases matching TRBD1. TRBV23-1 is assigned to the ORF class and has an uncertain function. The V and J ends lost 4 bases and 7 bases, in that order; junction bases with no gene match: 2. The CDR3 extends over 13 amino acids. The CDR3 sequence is CASSRDRGQEQYF. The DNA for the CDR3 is TGCGCCAGCAGTCGGGACAGGGGGCAGGAGCAGTACTTC.

The CDR3, as DNA: TGTGCCAGCAGCCCTCAAATTGGCAGGGAGGCTCGCGAGCAGTACTTC. It codes for CASSPQIGREAREQYF. The gene calls are TRBV3-1 (or the pseudogene TRBV3-2) and TRBJ2-7; the D gene is possibly TRBD2 (6 bases). This CDR3 comprises 16 residues. Between the trimmed V and J ends, which lost 4 bases and 6 bases, there was a span of 22 bases. Germline values: CDR1 LGHDT, CDR2 YNNKEL (reference sequence).

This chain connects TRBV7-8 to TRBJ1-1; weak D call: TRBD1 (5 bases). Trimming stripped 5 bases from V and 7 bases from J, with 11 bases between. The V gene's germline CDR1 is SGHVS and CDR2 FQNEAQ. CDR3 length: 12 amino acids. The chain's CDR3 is CASSQGGIEAFF. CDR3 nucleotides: TGTGCCAGCAGCCAGGGTGGGATTGAAGCTTTCTTT.

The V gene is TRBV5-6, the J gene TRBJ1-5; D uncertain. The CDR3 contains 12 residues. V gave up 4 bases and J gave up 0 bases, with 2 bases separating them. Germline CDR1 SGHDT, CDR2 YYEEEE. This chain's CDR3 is CASSHSNQPQHF. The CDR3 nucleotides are TGTGCCAGCAGCCATAGCAATCAGCCCCAGCATTTT.

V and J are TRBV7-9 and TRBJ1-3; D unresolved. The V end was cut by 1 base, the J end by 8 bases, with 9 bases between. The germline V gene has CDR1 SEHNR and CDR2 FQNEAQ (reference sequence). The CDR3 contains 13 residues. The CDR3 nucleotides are TGTGCCAGCAGCTTAGATCCGGTTGACACCATATATTTT. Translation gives CASSLDPVDTIYF.

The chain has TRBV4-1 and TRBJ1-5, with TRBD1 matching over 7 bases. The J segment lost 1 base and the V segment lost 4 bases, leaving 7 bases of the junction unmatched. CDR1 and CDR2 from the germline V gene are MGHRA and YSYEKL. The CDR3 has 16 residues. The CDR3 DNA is TGCGCCAGCAGCCGAGACAGGGCCGGGAGCAATCAGCCCCAGCATTTT. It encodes CASSRDRAGSNQPQHF.